There are many counts of the clone carrying this T cell receptor beta chain. What it binds is unknown. Previously, flow cytometry had revealed CD8+CD57+ cell expansion in the patients chosen for sequencing. This CDR3 region has 18 residues. Looked up from germline, CDR1 is DFQATT and CDR2 is SNEGSKA (reference sequence). J lost 4 bases, V lost 1 base, and 9 bases had no gene match. The record originates from a study of CD8+CD57+ T cells in acquired aplastic anemia. About the study: An average of roughly 3 ug of DNA was obtained from sorted CD4+ and CD8+ cells. The study's findings and limits: Between patients and controls, CD8+ Simpson's diversity did not vary significantly.

TCR beta VDJ and CDR3 were profiled, and genomic DNA was the template. TCRdb re-derived calls from the reads in MiXCR, one entry per CDR3 protein. The table includes about 190,000 distinct CDR3 sequences, more than 45% detected once. The sequenced sample was sorted CD4+, CD8+, or CD8+CD57+ T cells (not recorded which) from PBMCs. The rearrangement links TRBV20-1 to TRBJ2-2; TRBD2 matches at 13 bases. This clonotype was sampled from a human donor with aplastic anemia. The CDR3 protein is CSARGLAGGRTTTGELFF. CDR3 bases: TGCAGTGCTAGAGGACTAGCGGGAGGCCGAACTACCACCGGGGAGCTGTTTTTT.